A selection of T cell receptor beta chains follows, all from one sample in a study of blood T cell repertoires in COVID-19. Profiled with immunoSEQ multiplex PCR; TCRdb holds only in-frame clones, not every one. The sample has tens of thousands of clones; approximately 86% are singletons. The specimen sequenced was peripheral blood. These receptors originate from a man between 60 and 75 years old with acute or convalescent COVID-19. The CDR3 runs from the conserved cysteine through the conserved F or W. The D gene is left open where the match is weak. Clone size, where shown, is once, few, many, or a class for clones that have expanded.

v_gene	abundance	d_gene	j_gene	len	CDR3aa	CDR3nt
TRBV3-1/TRBV3-2	.	.	TRBJ2-3	14	CASSQGRHTDTQYF	TGTGCCAGCAGCCAAGGGAGGCACACAGATACGCAGTATTTT
TRBV2	.	.	TRBJ1-2	14	CASSDSRGAAGYTF	TGTGCCAGCAGTGATTCCCGGGGGGCAGCCGGCTACACCTTC
TRBV28	.	TRBD2	TRBJ2-7	13	CASTSPGGYEQYF	TGTGCCAGCACTTCCCCGGGGGGCTACGAGCAGTACTTC
TRBV7-7	once	TRBD1	TRBJ2-3	15	CASSLTGGYTDTQYF	TGTGCCAGCAGCCTGACAGGGGGCTACACAGATACGCAGTATTTT
TRBV3-1/TRBV3-2	.	TRBD1	TRBJ2-1	16	CASSQDGQGAYNEQFF	TGTGCCAGCAGCCAAGACGGCCAGGGGGCCTACAATGAGCAGTTCTTC
TRBV30	.	.	TRBJ1-2	14	CAWSVGRGRYGYTF	TGTGCCTGGAGTGTTGGAAGGGGAAGGTATGGCTACACCTTC
TRBV19	.	.	TRBJ2-2	14	CASREQWTAGELFF	TGTGCCAGTAGGGAGCAATGGACAGCCGGGGAGCTGTTTTTT
TRBV7-9	once	TRBD1	TRBJ2-2	16	CASRQPGTANTGELFF	TGTGCCAGCAGGCAGCCCGGGACAGCGAACACCGGGGAGCTGTTTTTT
TRBV5-6	.	.	TRBJ1-2	13	CASSRRDNHGYTF	TGTGCCAGCAGCCGAAGGGACAACCATGGCTACACCTTC
TRBV5-5	.	TRBD1	TRBJ1-1	14	CATTAGGMNTEAFF	TGTGCCACCACCGCAGGGGGCATGAACACTGAAGCTTTCTTT
TRBV11-2	.	TRBD1	TRBJ1-1	15	CASSVPGQRRPEAFF	TGTGCCAGCAGCGTACCGGGACAGCGTCGTCCTGAAGCTTTCTTT
TRBV5-5	.	TRBD1	TRBJ1-1	13	CASSPDRVLSAFF	TGTGCCAGCAGCCCCGACAGGGTACTTTCCGCTTTCTTT
TRBV9	.	TRBD2	TRBJ2-1	20	CASSVARLAGTRESYNEQFF	TGTGCCAGCAGCGTAGCTCGCCTAGCGGGAACTCGAGAATCCTACAATGAGCAGTTCTTC
TRBV3-1/TRBV3-2	.	.	TRBJ1-2	14	CASSQGSSGYGYTF	TGTGCCAGCAGCCAAGGTTCGTCGGGTTATGGCTACACCTTC
TRBV7-2	.	TRBD2	TRBJ2-1	12	CASSSSGIEQFF	TGTGCCAGCAGCTCTAGCGGGATTGAGCAGTTCTTC
TRBV29-1	.	.	TRBJ1-5	14	CSVTTGSGDQPQHF	TGCAGCGTTACTACTGGCTCGGGAGATCAGCCCCAGCATTTT
TRBV11-2	.	.	TRBJ2-7	14	CASSLELVNYEQYF	TGTGCCAGCAGCTTAGAGCTAGTGAACTACGAGCAGTACTTC